Listed below are T cell receptor beta chains from one sample, sequenced in a study of T-cell reconstitution after alpha-beta-depleted transplantation in children. TCRdb called the PCR reads again in MiXCR, with one record for every CDR3 protein. The sample includes roughly 610,000 distinct CDR3 sequences, 10% of them seen just once. Sequencing used PBMCs from the stem cell graft donor, obtained from the stem cell graft. These receptors all come from a human donor who donated a stem cell graft to a child with acute myeloid leukemia. CDR3s include the opening cysteine and the closing phenylalanine or tryptophan. The D gene is left open where the match is weak. The listing skips clone size in some rows; elsewhere it reads once, few, many or a size class.

CDR3: CASSLLLTDTQYF
DNA: TGTGCCAGCAGCTTATTACTCACAGATACGCAGTATTTT
J: TRBJ2-3
D: -
V: TRBV7-3
size: -

CDR3: CASSLHRTGEGEQYF
DNA: TGTGCCAGCAGCTTACACCGGACAGGGGAGGGCGAGCAGTACTTC
J: TRBJ2-7
D: TRBD1
V: TRBV7-9
size: many

CDR3: CASSVDSNYEQYF
DNA: TGCGCCAGCAGCGTGGACAGTAACTACGAGCAGTACTTC
J: TRBJ2-7
D: -
V: TRBV5-1
size: -

CDR3: CASSLANGGASTDTQYF
DNA: TGCGCCAGCAGCTTGGCCAACGGGGGAGCTAGCACAGATACGCAGTATTTT
J: TRBJ2-3
D: -
V: TRBV5-1
size: many

CDR3: CASSLATGPYEQYF
DNA: TGTGCCAGCAGCTTAGCGACAGGGCCCTACGAGCAGTACTTC
J: TRBJ2-7
D: TRBD1
V: TRBV7-8
size: -

CDR3: CASSTTGVETDTQYF
DNA: TGTGCCAGCAGCACCACAGGGGTAGAAACAGATACGCAGTATTTT
J: TRBJ2-3
D: TRBD1
V: TRBV7-2
size: many

CDR3: CASSEQRVGEAFF
DNA: TGCGCCAGCAGCGAGCAAAGGGTAGGAGAAGCTTTCTTT
J: TRBJ1-1
D: -
V: TRBV5-1
size: -

CDR3: CAWRSGSANEQFF
DNA: TGTGCCTGGCGGAGCGGGAGTGCAAATGAGCAGTTCTTC
J: TRBJ2-1
D: TRBD2
V: TRBV30
size: -

CDR3: CASSPPGQGVAETQYF
DNA: TGTGCCAGCAGTCCCCCGGGACAGGGGGTCGCGGAGACCCAGTACTTC
J: TRBJ2-5
D: TRBD1
V: TRBV27
size: -

CDR3: CAISESKGGSYEQYF
DNA: TGTGCCATCAGTGAGTCGAAAGGCGGGTCCTACGAGCAGTACTTC
J: TRBJ2-7
D: -
V: TRBV10-3
size: many

CDR3: CASSPTDSNTEAFF
DNA: TGCGCCAGCAGCCCTACCGACTCGAACACTGAAGCTTTCTTT
J: TRBJ1-1
D: -
V: TRBV4-3
size: few

CDR3: CSAGQSGHSSYEQYF
DNA: TGCAGTGCTGGGCAAAGCGGACACAGCTCCTACGAGCAGTACTTC
J: TRBJ2-7
D: -
V: TRBV20-1
size: many

CDR3: CASSSRVGNEQYF
DNA: TGTGCCAGCAGCTCCAGGGTTGGAAACGAGCAGTACTTC
J: TRBJ2-7
D: -
V: TRBV7-3
size: -

CDR3: CASSFGQATYEQYF
DNA: TGTGCCAGCAGTTTTGGTCAGGCGACCTACGAGCAGTACTTC
J: TRBJ2-7
D: -
V: TRBV27
size: -

CDR3: CASSVDPSTTGELFF
DNA: TGTGCCAGCAGCGTAGATCCTAGCACCACCGGGGAGCTGTTTTTT
J: TRBJ2-2
D: -
V: TRBV9
size: -

CDR3: CSAPTIHTDTQYF
DNA: TGCAGTGCTCCCACTATTCACACAGATACGCAGTATTTT
J: TRBJ2-3
D: -
V: TRBV20-1
size: -

CDR3: CSARDRNRGTGELFF
DNA: TGCAGTGCTAGAGATAGGAACAGGGGGACCGGGGAGCTGTTTTTT
J: TRBJ2-2
D: TRBD1
V: TRBV20-1
size: few

CDR3: CASSEFGGRTAFF
DNA: TGTGCCAGCAGTGAATTTGGGGGACGGACGGCTTTCTTT
J: TRBJ1-1
D: -
V: TRBV25-1
size: many

CDR3: CASSSLQGTYEQYF
DNA: TGTGCCAGCAGCTCCCTCCAGGGCACCTACGAGCAGTACTTC
J: TRBJ2-7
D: -
V: TRBV7-8
size: few

CDR3: CASSSSSSGSYNEQFF
DNA: TGCGCCAGCAGCTCGAGTTCTAGCGGGAGCTACAATGAGCAGTTCTTC
J: TRBJ2-1
D: TRBD2
V: TRBV5-1
size: few

CDR3: CPSSQSGGRIQNEQFF
DNA: TGTCCCAGCAGCCAAAGTGGCGGGAGGATCCAGAATGAGCAGTTCTTC
J: TRBJ2-1
D: TRBD2
V: TRBV14
size: many

CDR3: CSGIFGREAAAYF
DNA: TGCAGCGGCATTTTCGGGAGGGAGGCAGCGGCGTACTTC
J: TRBJ2-7
D: TRBD2
V: TRBV29-1
size: -

CDR3: CSAREVGAHEQNF
DNA: TGCAGTGCCCGGGAAGTAGGGGCCCACGAGCAGAACTTC
J: TRBJ2-7
D: -
V: TRBV20-1
size: -

CDR3: CASSQGLAGVGETQYF
DNA: TGTGCCAGCTCACAGGGACTAGCGGGAGTAGGAGAGACCCAGTACTTC
J: TRBJ2-5
D: TRBD2
V: TRBV18
size: many

CDR3: CSARARIYNEQFF
DNA: TGCAGTGCTAGGGCTAGAATCTACAATGAGCAGTTCTTC
J: TRBJ2-1
D: -
V: TRBV20-1
size: many

CDR3: CAIEGRQGHSTDTQYF
DNA: TGTGCCATCGAGGGCCGACAGGGTCATAGCACAGATACGCAGTATTTT
J: TRBJ2-3
D: TRBD1
V: TRBV10-3
size: many

CDR3: CASRGGPGETQYF
DNA: TGTGCCAGCAGGGGAGGGCCAGGGGAGACCCAGTACTTC
J: TRBJ2-5
D: TRBD2
V: TRBV4-2
size: -

CDR3: CASSLVTGWNEQFF
DNA: TGCGCCAGCAGCTTGGTGACAGGGTGGAATGAGCAGTTCTTC
J: TRBJ2-1
D: TRBD1
V: TRBV5-1
size: many

CDR3: CASSPVPSGKTGELFF
DNA: TGTGCCAGCAGCCCAGTCCCCAGCGGGAAAACCGGGGAGCTGTTTTTT
J: TRBJ2-2
D: TRBD2
V: TRBV7-2
size: -

CDR3: CASSHKRGGSDTQYF
DNA: TGTGCCAGCAGCCACAAGAGGGGGGGTTCAGATACGCAGTATTTT
J: TRBJ2-3
D: -
V: TRBV7-8
size: -

CDR3: CASSLALAGYIPDTQYF
DNA: TGTGCCAGCAGCTTAGCGCTAGCGGGATATATTCCAGATACGCAGTATTTT
J: TRBJ2-3
D: TRBD2
V: TRBV7-9
size: -

CDR3: CASGGGYGEQFF
DNA: TGTGCCAGCGGGGGGGGCTACGGTGAGCAGTTCTTC
J: TRBJ2-1
D: -
V: TRBV2
size: many

CDR3: CASSQEDGRLAYNEQFF
DNA: TGCGCCAGCAGCCAAGAGGACGGGCGGTTAGCCTACAATGAGCAGTTCTTC
J: TRBJ2-1
D: -
V: TRBV4-1
size: many

CDR3: CASSAKRSQETQYF
DNA: TGTGCCAGCAGTGCGAAGAGATCCCAAGAGACCCAGTACTTC
J: TRBJ2-5
D: -
V: TRBV2
size: -

CDR3: CATSDPTSGRDYNEQFF
DNA: TGTGCCACCAGTGACCCTACTAGCGGGAGGGATTACAATGAGCAGTTCTTC
J: TRBJ2-1
D: TRBD2
V: TRBV24-1
size: few

CDR3: CSARALSGSAETQYF
DNA: TGCAGTGCTAGAGCTCTTAGCGGGAGTGCGGAGACCCAGTACTTC
J: TRBJ2-5
D: TRBD2
V: TRBV20-1
size: many

CDR3: CSVVNDEQFF
DNA: TGCAGCGTTGTGAACGATGAGCAGTTCTTC
J: TRBJ2-1
D: -
V: TRBV29-1
size: many

CDR3: CSARLQGLTDTQYF
DNA: TGCAGTGCTAGGTTGCAGGGGCTCACAGATACGCAGTATTTT
J: TRBJ2-3
D: -
V: TRBV20-1
size: few

CDR3: CASSWTGANNSPLHF
DNA: TGCGCCAGCAGCTGGACAGGGGCGAATAATTCACCCCTCCACTTT
J: TRBJ1-6
D: TRBD1
V: TRBV5-1
size: many

CDR3: CASRNSLSSYEQYF
DNA: TGTGCCAGCCGTAACAGCTTATCTTCCTACGAGCAGTACTTC
J: TRBJ2-7
D: -
V: TRBV6-2/TRBV6-3
size: -

CDR3: CASSDPDRFNEQFF
DNA: TGTGCCAGCAGTGATCCCGACAGGTTTAATGAGCAGTTCTTC
J: TRBJ2-1
D: -
V: TRBV25-1
size: few

CDR3: CASSLGSNPEKLFF
DNA: TGTGCCAGCAGCTTGGGCTCTAACCCTGAAAAACTGTTTTTT
J: TRBJ1-4
D: -
V: TRBV5-6
size: -

CDR3: CASSLGLVKETQYF
DNA: TGCGCCAGCAGCCTAGGACTCGTCAAAGAGACCCAGTACTTC
J: TRBJ2-5
D: -
V: TRBV5-1
size: many

CDR3: CASSASPRRGLGEQFF
DNA: TGTGCCAGCAGCGCCTCCCCCAGGAGGGGACTCGGCGAGCAGTTCTTC
J: TRBJ2-1
D: -
V: TRBV9
size: many

CDR3: CSARSGREGTDTQYF
DNA: TGCAGTGCTAGAAGCGGGAGGGAGGGCACAGATACGCAGTATTTT
J: TRBJ2-3
D: TRBD2
V: TRBV20-1
size: -

CDR3: CSARDAPSGSYEQYF
DNA: TGCAGTGCTAGAGATGCCCCTAGCGGGAGTTACGAGCAGTACTTC
J: TRBJ2-7
D: TRBD2
V: TRBV20-1
size: -

CDR3: CASSLGWLAGRDTQYF
DNA: TGTGCCAGCAGTTTAGGATGGTTAGCGGGGCGAGATACGCAGTATTTT
J: TRBJ2-3
D: TRBD2
V: TRBV12-3/TRBV12-4
size: few

CDR3: CASSPDRGIYEQYF
DNA: TGTGCCAGCAGCCCCGACAGGGGCATCTACGAGCAGTACTTC
J: TRBJ2-7
D: TRBD1
V: TRBV2
size: few

CDR3: CATRRSQETQYF
DNA: TGTGCCACCCGGCGGTCCCAAGAGACCCAGTACTTC
J: TRBJ2-5
D: -
V: TRBV18
size: -

CDR3: CASSVSGSSGNEQFF
DNA: TGTGCCAGCAGCGTTAGCGGGAGCTCGGGCAATGAGCAGTTCTTC
J: TRBJ2-1
D: TRBD2
V: TRBV7-9
size: -

CDR3: CASSQEYRNIQYF
DNA: TGCGCCAGCAGCCAAGAGTATAGAAACATTCAGTACTTC
J: TRBJ2-4
D: -
V: TRBV4-3
size: once

CDR3: CASSLAKELVTDTQYF
DNA: TGTGCCAGCAGCTTGGCCAAGGAACTAGTCACAGATACGCAGTATTTT
J: TRBJ2-3
D: -
V: TRBV5-4
size: few

CDR3: CSVVSSGLSGANVLTF
DNA: TGCAGCGTTGTGTCTAGCGGGTTATCTGGGGCCAACGTCCTGACTTTC
J: TRBJ2-6
D: TRBD2
V: TRBV29-1
size: many

CDR3: CSAGPRHFPSTDTQYF
DNA: TGCAGTGCTGGCCCCCGGCACTTCCCTAGCACAGATACGCAGTATTTT
J: TRBJ2-3
D: -
V: TRBV20-1
size: -

CDR3: CASSSWTGDTDTQYF
DNA: TGTGCCAGCAGTTCATGGACAGGGGACACAGATACGCAGTATTTT
J: TRBJ2-3
D: TRBD1
V: TRBV6-2/TRBV6-3
size: -

CDR3: CASSSVSNQGSEKLFF
DNA: TGTGCCAGCAGTTCGGTCAGCAACCAGGGCAGTGAAAAACTGTTTTTT
J: TRBJ1-4
D: -
V: TRBV28
size: -

CDR3: CASRTGWNEKLFF
DNA: TGTGCCAGCAGAACCGGATGGAATGAAAAACTGTTTTTT
J: TRBJ1-4
D: -
V: TRBV12-3/TRBV12-4
size: many

CDR3: CASSYVGVHQFF
DNA: TGTGCCAGCAGTTACGTTGGGGTCCACCAATTCTTC
J: TRBJ2-1
D: -
V: TRBV6-2/TRBV6-3
size: -

CDR3: CASSILGSGTEAFF
DNA: TGTGCCAGTAGTATCTTGGGGTCGGGCACTGAAGCTTTCTTT
J: TRBJ1-1
D: -
V: TRBV19
size: few